This T cell receptor (beta chain) came from a study of blood T cell repertoires in COVID-19. In terms of age and location, participants ranged from roughly 18 to 100 years and lived in around 22 US areas. Only in-frame clones appear in the TCRdb table, and some are missing; sequencing was by immunoSEQ multiplex PCR. The sample comprises a few hundred thousand clones, more than 85% of which are singletons, and about 1.6% rests with the top ten. Germline trimming cut 7 bases from V and 13 bases from J; bases unmatched to any gene: 10. The germline gives CDR1 SQVTM, CDR2 ANQGSEA. This CDR3 is built from 11 residues.

The sample consisted of PBMCs or T cells enriched from blood (not recorded which). The chain has TRBV29-1 and TRBJ2-1; 7 bases line up with TRBD1. This TCR was recovered from a woman aged 50 to 65 who had recovered from COVID-19. CDR3 coding DNA: TGCAGCGCCCACAGGGGCCTTTTCCAGTTCTTC. Residues: CSAHRGLFQFF.